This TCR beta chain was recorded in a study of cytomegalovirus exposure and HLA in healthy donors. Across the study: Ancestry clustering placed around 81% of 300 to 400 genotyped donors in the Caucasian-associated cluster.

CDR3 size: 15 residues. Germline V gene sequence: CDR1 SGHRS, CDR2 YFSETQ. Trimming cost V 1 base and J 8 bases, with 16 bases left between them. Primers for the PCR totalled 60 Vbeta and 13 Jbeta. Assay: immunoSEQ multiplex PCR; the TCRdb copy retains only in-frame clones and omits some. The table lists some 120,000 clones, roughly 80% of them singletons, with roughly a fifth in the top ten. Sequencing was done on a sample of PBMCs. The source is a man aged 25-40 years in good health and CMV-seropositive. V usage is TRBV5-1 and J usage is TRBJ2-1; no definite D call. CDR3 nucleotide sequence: TGCGCCAGCAGCTTGATTCCTCCCTCCTTCCATGAGCAGTTCTTC. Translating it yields CASSLIPPSFHEQFF.